A selection of T cell receptor beta chains follows, all from one sample in a study of T cell changes during pregnancy in multiple sclerosis. Assay used: immunoSEQ multiplex PCR; TCRdb lists only in-frame clones, some missing. The data show approximately 110,000 clones, about 89% seen once. The source material was peripheral blood, sampled after pregnancy. The receptor set was obtained from a female donor with multiple sclerosis, enrolled in a pregnancy study. Each CDR3 is given with its conserved first and last residue. The order of the fields is V gene, J gene, clone size, D gene, CDR3 DNA, CDR3 protein. A D gene is named only where the DNA matches it firmly. Part of the rows lack a size; the others show once, few, many or a class for expanded clones.

>TRBV19|TRBJ1-4|once|TRBD1
TGTGCCAGTACCGAAACGGGACAGCATAATGAAAAACTGTTTTTT
CASTETGQHNEKLFF
>TRBV14|TRBJ1-3|-|-
TGTGCCAGCAGCCAAGATGAAGGGGCCTCTGGAAACACCATATATTTT
CASSQDEGASGNTIYF
>TRBV11-3|TRBJ2-7|once|-
TGTGCCAGCAGCCAAAAAGGGACTGGCGCCTACGAGCAGTACTTC
CASSQKGTGAYEQYF
>TRBV5-4|TRBJ2-7|-|-
TGTGCCAGCAGCTTCCTCGGGGAGCAGTACTTC
CASSFLGEQYF
>TRBV11-2|TRBJ2-1|-|TRBD2
TGTGCCAGCTTCGGGGGGGGAGTAGTCAATGAGCAGTTCTTC
CASFGGGVVNEQFF
>TRBV11-2|TRBJ2-3|-|TRBD2
TGTGCCAGCAGCCACGAGCGGGGGGCCAAAGATACGCAGTATTTT
CASSHERGAKDTQYF
>TRBV2|TRBJ1-4|-|-
TGTGCCAGCAGACGGACAACCGCAACTAATGAAAAACTGTTTTTT
CASRRTTATNEKLFF
>TRBV27|TRBJ2-1|-|-
TGTGCCAGCAGCTACCGCGGGACGGCCTACAATGAGCAGTTCTTC
CASSYRGTAYNEQFF
>TRBV13|TRBJ2-7|-|TRBD1
TGTGCCAGCAGTGCCCGGGACAGGGCTTTGGACGAGCAGTACTTC
CASSARDRALDEQYF
>TRBV5-5|TRBJ2-4|-|-
TGTGCCAGCAGCTTGGAGGAGGTTCAGTACTTC
CASSLEEVQYF
>TRBV27|TRBJ1-2|-|TRBD1
TGTGCCAGCAGTTTCAATGGACAGGGGAGTGGCTACACCTTC
CASSFNGQGSGYTF
>TRBV9|TRBJ2-7|-|-
TGTGCCAGCAGCGTAGGGGGGCCCGCCTACGAGCAGTACTTC
CASSVGGPAYEQYF
>TRBV2|TRBJ2-7|-|-
TGTGCCAGCAGCGATAGCTCCTACGAGCAGTACTTC
CASSDSSYEQYF
>TRBV4-2|TRBJ1-5|-|TRBD1
TGTGCCAGCAGCCAAGATTGGGACAGGGGGAATAATCAGCCCCAGCATTTT
CASSQDWDRGNNQPQHF
>TRBV6-6|TRBJ2-7|-|-
TGTGCCAGCAGTTACGACAGCTCCTACGAGCAGTACTTC
CASSYDSSYEQYF
>TRBV14|TRBJ2-2|-|-
TGTGCCAGCAGCCAAGATGCAGGGATGACCGGGGAGCTGTTTTTT
CASSQDAGMTGELFF
>TRBV19|TRBJ2-2|few|-
TGTGCCAGTAGTCTAAGCGACACCGGGGAGCTGTTTTTT
CASSLSDTGELFF
>TRBV7-8|TRBJ2-7|-|-
TGTGCCAGCTCCTATAGGGGGGGCTCCTCCTACGAGCAGTACTTC
CASSYRGGSSYEQYF
>TRBV10-3|TRBJ2-3|-|-
TGTGCCATCAGGCGGGACGACACAGATACGCAGTATTTT
CAIRRDDTDTQYF
>TRBV7-8|TRBJ2-2|-|-
TGTGCCAGCAGCTTAGGGGGCATCGAGCTGTTTTTT
CASSLGGIELFF
>TRBV9|TRBJ2-2|-|TRBD1
TGTGCCAGCAGCGTAGATGGACAGGGAGTGACCGGGGAGCTGTTTTTT
CASSVDGQGVTGELFF
>TRBV27|TRBJ2-3|once|TRBD2
TGTGCCAGCAGTGCCCCGGGACTAGAAATCGGGGATACGCAGTATTTT
CASSAPGLEIGDTQYF
>TRBV15|TRBJ2-3|-|TRBD2
TGTGCCACCAGCACGAGCGGGGGGGCAGATACGCAGTATTTT
CATSTSGGADTQYF
>TRBV27|TRBJ1-2|-|-
TGTGCCAGCAGTTTTAGGTACAATCGGGGGTCTAACTATGGCTACACCTTC
CASSFRYNRGSNYGYTF
>TRBV5-4|TRBJ2-7|-|TRBD1
TGTGCCAGCAGCTCGGGACAGGGCGACGAGCAGTACTTC
CASSSGQGDEQYF